This T cell receptor beta chain was recorded in a study of T cell clonotyping in hematopoietic cell transplantation. Data came from immunoSEQ multiplex PCR; TCRdb stores just in-frame clones and leaves some out. The table has approximately 26,000 clones, more than 65% seen once. Germline assignment: CDR1 SGHRS and CDR2 YFSETQ. Deletions cut 3 bases from V and 6 bases from J, with 10 bases between. The CDR3 runs to 14 residues. This sample's time point: recipient sample about 28 days before transplant, after cytoreduction. This receptor was taken from a woman in her sixties or seventies with acute myeloid leukemia. Some clones in this sample may be carry-over from other donors' samples. Sequencing used peripheral blood mononuclear cells, obtained before stem cell transplant. The J gene is TRBJ1-6, the V gene TRBV5-1, with D hard to call. This chain's CDR3 is CASSYAGSNSPLHF. The CDR3 nucleotides read TGCGCCAGCAGCTACGCAGGTAGTAATTCACCCCTCCACTTT.